The 19 T cell receptor beta chains given below trace back to one sample, sequenced in a study of siplizumab effects on memory and regulatory T cells. Some clones are missing from TCRdb's copy, which holds only in-frame ones; the method was immunoSEQ multiplex PCR. The sample includes 50,000 to 75,000 clones, 65% to 80% seen only once; the top ten take roughly 0.4%. Sample: memory CD4+ T cells sorted from blood. These receptors were collected from a human donor in good health.

This chain joins TRBV28 and TRBJ1-4; 7 nucleotides align to TRBD1. The CDR3 has 13 residues. Germline V lookup: CDR1 MDHEN, CDR2 SYDVKM. The ends lost 6 bases at V and 14 bases at J; junction bases unmatched: 12. Written as DNA, the CDR3 is TGTGCCAGCAGAAGTGGACAGGCGAGAGGTCTGTTTTTT. This translates into CASRSGQARGLFF.

In this sample, this clone turned up a few times. The V call is TRBV20-1, the J call TRBJ2-2; D is undetermined. CDR3 length equals 11 residues. The germline V gene encodes CDR1 DFQATT and CDR2 SNEGSKA (reference sequence). Trimming removed 5 bases from V and 5 bases from J, with 6 bases in between. The DNA for the CDR3 is TGCAGTGCTGGCCGAACCGGGGAGCTGTTTTTT. Translation: CSAGRTGELFF.

This clone was detected a few times. V gene TRBV7-2 combines with J gene TRBJ2-7; D might be TRBD1 (5 bases). The germline gives CDR1 SGHTA, CDR2 FQGNSA. The CDR3 extends over 13 amino acids. Trimming took off 1 base at V and 12 bases at J, with 16 bases between the two ends. The CDR3 loop is CASSLVRGAVGYF. The CDR3 region has the DNA TGTGCCAGCAGCTTAGTTCGTGGGGCCGTGGGGTACTTC.

The chain links TRBV2 to TRBJ2-3; 11 positions match TRBD2. Per the germline V gene, CDR1 is SNHLY and CDR2 is FYNNEI. CDR3 size: 15 residues. V lost 8 bases, J lost 0 bases, and 4 bases stayed unmatched. CDR3 in DNA: TGTGCCAGCGGCGGACTAGCGGGTAGCACAGATACGCAGTATTTT. Protein product: CASGGLAGSTDTQYF.

The rearrangement links TRBV18 to TRBJ2-1; 10 nucleotides align to TRBD2. CDR3 size: 15 residues. CDR1 and CDR2 (germline): KGHSH, LQKENI. Losses at the gene ends were 3 bases for V and 7 bases for J; bases not matched to a gene: 6. The CDR3 nucleotides are TGTGCCAGCTCACCCCTAGCGGGAGAATTTAATGAGCAGTTCTTC. This gives the protein CASSPLAGEFNEQFF.

The chain joins TRBV18 to TRBJ1-5, with D perhaps TRBD1 (5 bases). Germline V gene data show CDR1 as KGHSH and CDR2 as LQKENI. V lost 6 bases and J lost 4, with 16 bases in between. The CDR3 length is 15 residues. CDR3 sequence: CASSAGINWNQPQHF. The DNA of the CDR3 is TGTGCCAGCTCGGCAGGGATAAATTGGAATCAGCCCCAGCATTTT.

This chain uses TRBV11-3 with TRBJ2-7; 8 nucleotides match TRBD1. CDR3 length: 14 residues. Trimming took 5 bases from V and 2 from J; bases not matched to a gene: 5. Germline V gives CDR1 SGHNT, CDR2 YENEEA. In nucleotides, the CDR3 is TGTGCCAGCAGCACCGGGACAGGACCCTACGAGCAGTACTTC. Its translation: CASSTGTGPYEQYF.

The gene calls are TRBV5-4 and TRBJ2-1, with D possibly being TRBD1 (6 bases). V lost 0 bases and J 8 bases, leaving 15 bases between the germline ends. The germline V gene has CDR1 SGHNT and CDR2 YYREEE (reference sequence). CDR3 length: 15 residues. The CDR3 nucleotides read TGTGCCAGCAGCTTGGACAGGGTTGAAACATATGAGCAGTTCTTC. Translation: CASSLDRVETYEQFF.

V is TRBV5-1 and J is TRBJ2-3; the D is unclear. V lost 0 bases and J 1 base, leaving 12 bases between the germline ends. Germline-derived CDR1 and CDR2 are SGHRS and YFSETQ. The CDR3 is 16 residues long. The CDR3 DNA sequence: TGCGCCAGCAGCTTGGAAGGTCACTCCGGCACAGATACGCAGTATTTT. It encodes CASSLEGHSGTDTQYF.

A few counts support this clone. Other DNA sequences in the same sample also yield this CDR3. The V call is TRBV5-6, the J call TRBJ1-1; D ambiguous. The CDR3 consists of 12 residues. Trimming removed 2 bases at V and 5 bases at J, with 7 bases between. Per the germline V gene, CDR1 is SGHDT and CDR2 is YYEEEE. The CDR3 DNA sequence: TGTGCCAGCAGCTTAACGGGAACTGAAGCTTTCTTT. Its translation is CASSLTGTEAFF.

The genes are TRBV5-1 and TRBJ2-2, with TRBD1 matching over 7 bases. V was pared by 2 bases and J by 1 base, with 5 bases of the junction left unmatched. This CDR3 spans 16 amino acids. The germline V gene encodes CDR1 SGHRS and CDR2 YFSETQ. The CDR3 region is CASSFNRGENTGELFF. DNA for the CDR3: TGCGCCAGCAGCTTCAACAGGGGTGAGAACACCGGGGAGCTGTTTTTT.

This clone was seen only once. The rearrangement uses TRBV5-4 and TRBJ2-3; 12 bases are a match to TRBD2. Germline V gene sequence: CDR1 SGHNT, CDR2 YYREEE (reference sequence). V gave up 0 bases and J gave up 6 bases; unmatched junction bases: 5. There are 16 residues in the CDR3. This CDR3 is CASSLVTSGGLDTQYF. The CDR3 DNA reads as TGTGCCAGCAGCTTGGTGACTAGCGGGGGTTTGGATACGCAGTATTTT.

The V and J genes are TRBV28 and TRBJ1-2; D unclear. This CDR3 spans 16 amino acids. Germline CDR1 reads MDHEN; CDR2 reads SYDVKM. V lost 5 bases and J 3 bases, leaving 19 bases between the germline ends. The CDR3 sequence: CASSKGVEPGYYGYTF. The CDR3 nucleotides read TGTGCCAGCAGTAAGGGAGTGGAGCCCGGCTACTATGGCTACACCTTC.

The V and J genes are TRBV15 and TRBJ1-1; 8 bases match TRBD1. Germline V gene sequence: CDR1 LNHNV, CDR2 YYDKDF (reference sequence). The CDR3 has 15 amino acids. The trim removed 5 bases at V and 3 bases at J, leaving 8 bases unmatched. In DNA, the CDR3 is TGTGCCACCAGCGAAGCAGGGGGCAGCGACACTGAAGCTTTCTTT. It specifies CATSEAGGSDTEAFF.

The chain joins TRBV5-1 to TRBJ2-7, with D uncertain. V was shortened by 0 bases and J by 5 bases, with 0 bases between the two germline ends. This CDR3 comprises 10 residues. Germline CDR1 and CDR2: SGHRS and YFSETQ. CDR3 in amino acids: CASSLDEQYF. In DNA, the CDR3 is TGCGCCAGCAGCTTGGACGAGCAGTACTTC.

The chain joins TRBV27 to TRBJ1-1, with 7 bases matching TRBD1. Germline V gene sequence: CDR1 MNHEY, CDR2 SMNVEV (reference sequence). This CDR3 is built from 14 residues. V shed 10 bases, J shed 4 bases, and the junction held 12 bases outside the gene matches. CDR3 bases: TGTGCCACCAGGGGGGGGCAATCAAGCACTGAAGCTTTCTTT. This sequence encodes CATRGGQSSTEAFF.

V gene TRBV19 combines with J gene TRBJ2-4; unclear D gene. Trimming took off 1 base at V and 3 bases at J, with 16 bases between the two ends. CDR1 LNHDA and CDR2 SQIVND come from the germline V gene (reference sequence). CDR3 length: 17 residues. The CDR3 nucleotides are TGTGCCAGTAGTATAGTAGCAGCCCTTATCGGCAAAAACATTCAGTACTTC. Residues: CASSIVAALIGKNIQYF.

The V and J genes are TRBV2 and TRBJ1-4; 10 bases agree with TRBD1. This CDR3 is 14 amino acids long. The V and J ends lost 4 bases and 10 bases, in that order; junction bases with no gene match: 6. Germline V CDR1 and CDR2: SNHLY, FYNNEI. Here the CDR3 reads CASSGGTGDRKLFF. The CDR3 bases are TGTGCCAGCAGTGGCGGGACAGGGGATCGAAAACTGTTTTTT.

This chain links TRBV5-4 with TRBJ2-5; weak D call: TRBD2 (5 bases). The V end lost 2 bases, the J end lost 7 bases, and 6 bases lay between the germline ends. The germline CDR1 and CDR2 sequences are SGHNT and YYREEE (reference sequence). This CDR3 comprises 11 residues. CDR3 sequence: CASSFGGTQYF. The CDR3 DNA follows: TGTGCCAGCAGCTTCGGAGGGACCCAGTACTTC.